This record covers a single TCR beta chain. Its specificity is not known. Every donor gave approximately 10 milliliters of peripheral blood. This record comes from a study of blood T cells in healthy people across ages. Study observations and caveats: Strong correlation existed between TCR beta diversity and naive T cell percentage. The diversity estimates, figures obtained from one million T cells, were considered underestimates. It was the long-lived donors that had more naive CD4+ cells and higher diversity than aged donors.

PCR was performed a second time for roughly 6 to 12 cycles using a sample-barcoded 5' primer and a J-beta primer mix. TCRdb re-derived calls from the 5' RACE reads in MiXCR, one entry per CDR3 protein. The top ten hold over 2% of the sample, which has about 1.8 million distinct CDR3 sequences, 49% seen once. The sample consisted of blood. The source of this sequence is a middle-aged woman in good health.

The CDR3 nucleotides read TGTGCCAGCAGTTCGAAATTGGGTAGCGGCTACACCTTC. It translates to CASSSKLGSGYTF. The V call is TRBV25-1, the J call TRBJ1-2; D gene unclear. The CDR3 runs 13 residues. Germline V gene data show CDR1 as MGHDK and CDR2 as SYGVNS. Trimming cost V 5 bases and J 8 bases, with 15 bases left between them.